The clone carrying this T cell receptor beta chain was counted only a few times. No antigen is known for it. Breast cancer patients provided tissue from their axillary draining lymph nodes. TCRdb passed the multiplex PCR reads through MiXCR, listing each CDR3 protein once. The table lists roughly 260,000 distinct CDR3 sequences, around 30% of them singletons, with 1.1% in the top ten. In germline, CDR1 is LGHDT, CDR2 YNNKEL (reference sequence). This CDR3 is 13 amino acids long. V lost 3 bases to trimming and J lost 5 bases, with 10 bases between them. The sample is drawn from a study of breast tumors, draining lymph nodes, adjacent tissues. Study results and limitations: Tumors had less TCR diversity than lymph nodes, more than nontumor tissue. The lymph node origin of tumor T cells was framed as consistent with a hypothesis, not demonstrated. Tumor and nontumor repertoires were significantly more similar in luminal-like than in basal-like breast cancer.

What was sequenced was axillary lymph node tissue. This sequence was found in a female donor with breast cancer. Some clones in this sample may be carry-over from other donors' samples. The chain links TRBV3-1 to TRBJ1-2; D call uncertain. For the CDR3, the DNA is TGTGCCAGCAGCCAGGCGGGGATTTATGGCTACACCTTC. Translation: CASSQAGIYGYTF.